This record looks at one T cell receptor (beta chain) sequence and its context. Data came from immunoSEQ multiplex PCR; TCRdb stores just in-frame clones and leaves some out. The sample shows about 130,000 clones, roughly 90% of them seen only once. This specimen belongs to a study of control samples from healthy donors and cancer patients. The CDR3 has 14 residues. V lost 2 bases and J 4 bases, leaving 12 bases between the germline ends. CDR1 GTSNPN and CDR2 SVGIG come from the germline V gene (reference sequence). This clonotype was sampled from a man aged 18 to 30 in good health. The chain employs TRBV30 and TRBJ1-5; D gene uncertain. Sequencing was carried out using blood. The CDR3, as DNA: TGTGCCTGGAGTAGAGGCACAGTGAATCAGCCCCAGCATTTT. As protein: CAWSRGTVNQPQHF.